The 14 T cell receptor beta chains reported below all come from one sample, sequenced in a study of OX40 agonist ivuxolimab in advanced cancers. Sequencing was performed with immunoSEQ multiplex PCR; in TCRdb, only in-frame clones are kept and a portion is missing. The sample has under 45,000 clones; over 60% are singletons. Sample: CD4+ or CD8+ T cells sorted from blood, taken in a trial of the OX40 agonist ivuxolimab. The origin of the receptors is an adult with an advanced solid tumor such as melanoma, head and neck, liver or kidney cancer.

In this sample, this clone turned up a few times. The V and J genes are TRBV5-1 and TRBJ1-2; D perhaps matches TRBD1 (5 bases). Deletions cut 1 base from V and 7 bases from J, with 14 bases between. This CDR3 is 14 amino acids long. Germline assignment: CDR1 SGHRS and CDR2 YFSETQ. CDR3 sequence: CASSLFQGEGGYTF. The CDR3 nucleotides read TGCGCCAGCAGCTTGTTTCAGGGAGAAGGTGGCTACACCTTC.

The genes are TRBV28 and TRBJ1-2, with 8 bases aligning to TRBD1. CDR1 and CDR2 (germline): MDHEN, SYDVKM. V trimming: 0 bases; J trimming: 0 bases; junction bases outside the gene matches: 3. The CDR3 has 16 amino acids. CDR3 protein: CASSLWGTGANYGYTF. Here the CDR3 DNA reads TGTGCCAGCAGTTTATGGGGGACAGGAGCTAACTATGGCTACACCTTC.

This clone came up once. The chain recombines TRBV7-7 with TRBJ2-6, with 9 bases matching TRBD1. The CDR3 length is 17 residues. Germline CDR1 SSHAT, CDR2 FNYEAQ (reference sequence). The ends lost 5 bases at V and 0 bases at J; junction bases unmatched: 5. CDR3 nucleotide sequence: TGTGCCAGCAGCGAACAGGGGGCGGGCTCTGGGGCCAACGTCCTGACTTTC. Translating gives CASSEQGAGSGANVLTF.

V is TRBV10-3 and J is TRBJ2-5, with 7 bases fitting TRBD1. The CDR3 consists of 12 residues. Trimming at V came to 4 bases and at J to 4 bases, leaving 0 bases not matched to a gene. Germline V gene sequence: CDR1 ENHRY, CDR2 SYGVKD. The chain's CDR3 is CAISGQGETQYF. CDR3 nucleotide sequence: TGTGCCATCAGTGGACAGGGAGAGACCCAGTACTTC.

CDR3 bases: TGTGCCAGCAAAGGCACAGATACGCAGTATTTT. This translates into CASKGTDTQYF. The genes are TRBV6-6 and TRBJ2-3; D is unclear. From germline, CDR1 is MNHNY and CDR2 SVGAGI (reference sequence). V shed 7 bases and J shed 1 base, with 3 bases lying between them. CDR3 size: 11 residues.

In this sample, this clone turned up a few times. The CDR3 nucleotides read TGTGCCAGCAGCTTGGGAAGCGGGACCTGGGGTGAAAAACTGTTTTTT. Its translation: CASSLGSGTWGEKLFF. This chain connects TRBV5-8 to TRBJ1-4, with D maybe TRBD1 (5 bases). This CDR3 has 16 residues. The ends were cut back, 0 bases at V and 7 bases at J, with 16 bases in the middle. CDR1 is SGHTS and CDR2 is YDEGEE in the germline V gene.

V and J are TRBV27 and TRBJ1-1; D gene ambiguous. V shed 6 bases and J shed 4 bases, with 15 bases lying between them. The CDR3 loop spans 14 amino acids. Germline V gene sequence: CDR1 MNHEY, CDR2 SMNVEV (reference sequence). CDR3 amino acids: CASRSWESGTEAFF. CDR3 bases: TGTGCCAGCAGGTCCTGGGAATCGGGCACTGAAGCTTTCTTT.

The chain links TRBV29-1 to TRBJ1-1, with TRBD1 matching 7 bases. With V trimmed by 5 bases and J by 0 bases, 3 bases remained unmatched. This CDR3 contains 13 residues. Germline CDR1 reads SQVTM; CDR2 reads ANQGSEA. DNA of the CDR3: TGCAGCGTTCGACAGGGTTTGAACACTGAAGCTTTCTTT. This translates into CSVRQGLNTEAFF.

CDR3 in amino acids: CASGLDDWTGGGYTF. The CDR3 DNA reads as TGTGCTAGTGGTTTGGACGACTGGACAGGTGGAGGCTACACCTTC. The chain couples TRBV12-5 to TRBJ1-2, with 7 nucleotides matching TRBD1. CDR1 is LGHNT and CDR2 is FRNRAP in the germline V gene. With V trimmed by 1 base and J by 8 bases, 10 bases remained unmatched. This CDR3 contains 15 residues.

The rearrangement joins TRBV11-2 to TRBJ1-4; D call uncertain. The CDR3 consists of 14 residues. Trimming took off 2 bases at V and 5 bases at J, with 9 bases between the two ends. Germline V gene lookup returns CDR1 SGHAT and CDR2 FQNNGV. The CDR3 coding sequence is TGTGCCAGCAGCTTAAGAAAGAGCAATGAAAAACTGTTTTTT. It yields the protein CASSLRKSNEKLFF.

This CDR3 is CAIRGQTNNSPLHF. The CDR3 DNA reads as TGTGCCATCAGGGGACAGACGAATAATTCACCCCTCCACTTT. The chain links TRBV10-3 to TRBJ1-6, with 7 bases that match TRBD1. Germline CDR1 ENHRY, CDR2 SYGVKD. This CDR3 region has 14 residues. The J segment lost 5 bases and the V segment lost 6 bases, leaving 4 bases of the junction unmatched.

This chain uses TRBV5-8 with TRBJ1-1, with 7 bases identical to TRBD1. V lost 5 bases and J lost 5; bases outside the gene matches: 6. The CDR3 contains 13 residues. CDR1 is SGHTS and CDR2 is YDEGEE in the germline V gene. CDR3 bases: TGTGCCAGCAGTTGGAACAGGGGTACTGAAGCTTTCTTT. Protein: CASSWNRGTEAFF.

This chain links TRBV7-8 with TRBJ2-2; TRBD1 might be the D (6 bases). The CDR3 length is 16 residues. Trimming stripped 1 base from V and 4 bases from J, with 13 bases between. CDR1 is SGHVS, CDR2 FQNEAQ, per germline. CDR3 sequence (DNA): TGTGCCAGCAGCTTAGGAGGAAGGGGGAGCACCGGGGAGCTGTTTTTT. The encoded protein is CASSLGGRGSTGELFF. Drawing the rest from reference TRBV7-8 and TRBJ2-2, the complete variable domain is GAGVSQSPRYKVAKRGQDVALRCDPISGHVSLFWYQQALGQGPEFLTYFQNEAQLDKSGLPSDRFFAERPEGSVSTLKIQRTQQEDSAVYLCASSLGGRGSTGELFFGEGSRLTVL.

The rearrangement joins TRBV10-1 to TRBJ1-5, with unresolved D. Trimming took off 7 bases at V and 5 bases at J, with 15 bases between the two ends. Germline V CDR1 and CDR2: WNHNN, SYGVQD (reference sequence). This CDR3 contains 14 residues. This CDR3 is CASKGRRVYQPQHF. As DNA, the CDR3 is TGCGCCAGCAAGGGCAGGAGGGTTTATCAGCCCCAGCATTTT.